This is a list of T cell receptor beta chains from one sample in a study of shared clonotypes between healthy human individuals. Repertoires were generated with immunoSEQ multiplex PCR, while TCRdb's copy carries only in-frame clones and drops some. Here the sample spans about 2 million clones, about 95% being singletons. Material: naive CD8+ T cells sorted from blood. These TCRs come from a man aged 18 to 30 in good health. CDR3s include the opening cysteine and the closing phenylalanine or tryptophan. The D gene is left open where the match is weak. The size of a clone is reported for some rows only, either as once, few or many, or as a class for expanded clones.

v_call	clone_size	j_call	d_call	cdr3_nt	cdr3_aa
TRBV5-6	NA	TRBJ2-1	TRBD1	TGTGCCAGCACAGGGGGCACGGCCTACAATGAGCAGTTCTTC	CASTGGTAYNEQFF
TRBV15	NA	TRBJ2-3	NA	TGTGCCACCGAGATTAGCGACAACACAGATACGCAGTATTTT	CATEISDNTDTQYF
TRBV28	NA	TRBJ2-7	NA	TGTGCCAGCAGTCCCAGGGCAGACAACTACGAGCAGTACTTC	CASSPRADNYEQYF
TRBV5-4	NA	TRBJ2-3	TRBD1	TGTGCCAGCAGCTATGGACAGGGAGGTGGGCCAGATACGCAGTATTTT	CASSYGQGGGPDTQYF
TRBV30	NA	TRBJ1-3	NA	TGTGCCTGCGAACCGGGGAGAGGAAACACCATATATTTT	CACEPGRGNTIYF
TRBV9	NA	TRBJ2-5	NA	TGTGCCAGCAGCGTATTCCCAGGAGAGACCCAGTACTTC	CASSVFPGETQYF
TRBV30	NA	TRBJ2-1	TRBD2	TGTGCCTGGAGTGTAGCGGGAGGGCCGTACAATGAGCAGTTCTTC	CAWSVAGGPYNEQFF
TRBV4-3	NA	TRBJ1-5	TRBD1	TGCGCCAGCAGCCTCGTCATAAATGGGGACAGGGTCGGGCAGCCCCAGCATTTT	CASSLVINGDRVGQPQHF
TRBV30	few	TRBJ2-5	NA	TGTGCCTGGAGTGTACCTTTGGAGACCCAGTACTTC	CAWSVPLETQYF
TRBV2	NA	TRBJ2-3	NA	TGTGCCAGCAGTGAAGAGGGGGGCTACACAGATACGCAGTATTTT	CASSEEGGYTDTQYF
TRBV14	NA	TRBJ1-1	NA	TGTGCCAGCAGCCAAGATTTAGTGGGGCACTTCTTT	CASSQDLVGHFF
TRBV19	NA	TRBJ2-3	NA	TGTGCCAGTATGGGACTTGAATGGGATACGCAGTATTTT	CASMGLEWDTQYF
TRBV6-5	NA	TRBJ2-1	NA	TGTGCCAGCAGTTACGGCGGGTTCTACAATGAGCAGTTCTTC	CASSYGGFYNEQFF
TRBV6-1	NA	TRBJ1-6	NA	TGTGCCAGCGGCCCGGGACTGACTTATAATTCACCCCTCCACTTT	CASGPGLTYNSPLHF
TRBV25-1	NA	TRBJ2-4	NA	TGTGCCAGCAGTGAATGGGACATCGGCGTTCAGTACTTC	CASSEWDIGVQYF
TRBV28	NA	TRBJ1-6	NA	TGTGCCAGCAGTTTATCCCAGGGGTTACTTAATTCACCCCTCCACTTT	CASSLSQGLLNSPLHF
TRBV19	NA	TRBJ1-2	NA	TGTGCCAGTAGTACCCTACAGGGATGGAACTATGGCTACACCTTC	CASSTLQGWNYGYTF
TRBV27	NA	TRBJ2-3	NA	TGTGCCAGCAGTCGACTAGATACGCAGTATTTT	CASSRLDTQYF
TRBV5-1	NA	TRBJ1-2	NA	TGCGCCAGCAGCTTGGAAGGGAACTATGGCTACACCTTC	CASSLEGNYGYTF
TRBV9	NA	TRBJ1-1	NA	TGTGCCAGCAGCGTAGTCTTGGGAACTGAAGCTTTCTTT	CASSVVLGTEAFF
TRBV11-2	NA	TRBJ2-7	NA	TGTGCCAGCAGCTTAGATCGACCGCAGGTCGACGAGCAGTACTTC	CASSLDRPQVDEQYF
TRBV13	few	TRBJ1-6	NA	TGTGCCAGCAGCTCGGGCACAGGGACTCGTTCACCCCTCCACTTT	CASSSGTGTRSPLHF
TRBV7-3	NA	TRBJ2-1	NA	TGTGCCAGCAGCCCGCACTCTTACAACTACAATGAGCAGTTCTTC	CASSPHSYNYNEQFF
TRBV19	NA	TRBJ1-1	TRBD1	TGTGCCAGTAAGACAGGGGGCACTGAAGCTTTCTTT	CASKTGGTEAFF
TRBV19	NA	TRBJ1-1	TRBD1	TGTGCCAGTAGTTTAGCCGGGACAGGGGGCCTTCTTGAAGCTTTCTTT	CASSLAGTGGLLEAFF
TRBV6-5	NA	TRBJ2-7	TRBD2	TGTGCCAGCAGTGCCCTAGCGGAGGGCCCCTACGAGCAGTACTTC	CASSALAEGPYEQYF
TRBV7-8	NA	TRBJ2-1	NA	TGTGCCAGCAGTCACCCTGAGGGGGGCTCCTACAATGAGCAGTTCTTC	CASSHPEGGSYNEQFF
TRBV11-2	NA	TRBJ2-3	NA	TGTGCCAGCAGCTTAGAAGGGTCAGGGTTTTTCACAGATACGCAGTATTTT	CASSLEGSGFFTDTQYF
TRBV2	few	TRBJ1-4	TRBD1	TGTGCCAGCAGTTGGACAGGCGAGGGTAATGAAAAACTGTTTTTT	CASSWTGEGNEKLFF
TRBV13	NA	TRBJ2-7	NA	TGTGCCAGCAGCTTGGGCAGGGGCCAAATCTACGAGCAGTACTTC	CASSLGRGQIYEQYF
TRBV21-1	NA	TRBJ2-5	NA	TGTGCCAGCAGCACCACCTTAGGGGGGAACCAAGAGACCCAGTACTTC	CASSTTLGGNQETQYF
TRBV7-8	NA	TRBJ1-5	NA	TGTGCCAGCAGCTCTAGCCTGGGGTACAATCAGCCCCAGCATTTT	CASSSSLGYNQPQHF
TRBV30	many	TRBJ1-5	TRBD1	TGTGCCTGGGGACAGGAAAATAGCAATCAGCCCCAGCATTTT	CAWGQENSNQPQHF
TRBV7-9	NA	TRBJ2-5	TRBD2	TGTGCCAGCTCTATGGGGCTAGCGGGGGAAGAGACCCAGTACTTC	CASSMGLAGEETQYF
TRBV30	NA	TRBJ2-7	NA	TGTGCCTGGAGTTTGGGGACGTCCTACGAGCAGTACTTC	CAWSLGTSYEQYF
TRBV29-1	NA	TRBJ2-3	NA	TGCAGCGCCATACAGGGCACTAGCACAGATACGCAGTATTTT	CSAIQGTSTDTQYF
TRBV6-6	NA	TRBJ2-3	NA	TGTGCCAGCAGTTACGTCAGGGTCCCGACCACAGATACGCAGTATTTT	CASSYVRVPTTDTQYF
TRBV6-1	NA	TRBJ2-7	NA	TGTGCCAGCAGTGAGACCCCGGGACTCCCTTACGAGCAGTACTTC	CASSETPGLPYEQYF
TRBV5-4	NA	TRBJ2-7	NA	TGTGCCAGCAGCTTGGCTGGGGGCGAGCAGTACTTC	CASSLAGGEQYF
TRBV6-1	NA	TRBJ2-7	TRBD2	TGTGCCAGCAGGACGATCGGGGGGGGCTCCTACGAGCAGTACTTC	CASRTIGGGSYEQYF
TRBV10-2	NA	TRBJ2-2	TRBD2	TGCGCCAGCGGGCTAGCGGGTACCGGGGAGCTGTTTTTT	CASGLAGTGELFF
TRBV27	NA	TRBJ2-7	NA	TGTGCCAGCAGTTTATCGTCAGATCGTTACGAGCAGTACTTC	CASSLSSDRYEQYF
TRBV28	few	TRBJ1-5	NA	TGTGCCAGCAGTTACAATCAGCCCCAGCATTTT	CASSYNQPQHF